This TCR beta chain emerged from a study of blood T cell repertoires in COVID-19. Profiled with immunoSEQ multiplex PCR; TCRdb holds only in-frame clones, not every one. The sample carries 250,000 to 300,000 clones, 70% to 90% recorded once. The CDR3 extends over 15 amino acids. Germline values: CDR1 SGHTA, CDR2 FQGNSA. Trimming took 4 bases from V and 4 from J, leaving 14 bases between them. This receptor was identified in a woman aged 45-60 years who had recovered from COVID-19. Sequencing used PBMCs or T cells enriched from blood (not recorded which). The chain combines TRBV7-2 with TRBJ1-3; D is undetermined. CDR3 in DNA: TGTGCCAGCAGCTCCGATCGGGTTTCCGGAAACACCATATATTTT. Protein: CASSSDRVSGNTIYF.